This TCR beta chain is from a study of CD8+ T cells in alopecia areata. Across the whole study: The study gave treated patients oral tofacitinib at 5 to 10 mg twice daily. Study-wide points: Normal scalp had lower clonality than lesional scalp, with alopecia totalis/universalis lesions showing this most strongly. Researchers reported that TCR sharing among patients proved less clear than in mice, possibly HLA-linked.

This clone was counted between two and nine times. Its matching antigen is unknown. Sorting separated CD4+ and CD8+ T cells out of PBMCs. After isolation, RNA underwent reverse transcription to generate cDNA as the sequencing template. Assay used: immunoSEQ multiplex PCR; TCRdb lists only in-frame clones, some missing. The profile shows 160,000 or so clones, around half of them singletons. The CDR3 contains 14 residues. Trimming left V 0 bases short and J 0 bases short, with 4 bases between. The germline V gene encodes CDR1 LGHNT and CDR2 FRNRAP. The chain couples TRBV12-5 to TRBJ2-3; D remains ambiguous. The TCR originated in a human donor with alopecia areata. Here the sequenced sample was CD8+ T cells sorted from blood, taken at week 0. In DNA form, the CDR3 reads TGTGCTAGTGGTTTGGTTGGGAGCACAGATACGCAGTATTTT. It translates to CASGLVGSTDTQYF. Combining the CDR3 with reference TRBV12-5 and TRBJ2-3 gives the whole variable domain DARVTQTPRHKVTEMGQEVTMRCQPILGHNTVFWYRQTMMQGLELLAYFRNRAPLDDSGMPKDRFSAEMPDATLATLKIQPSEPRDSAVYFCASGLVGSTDTQYFGPGTRLTVL.